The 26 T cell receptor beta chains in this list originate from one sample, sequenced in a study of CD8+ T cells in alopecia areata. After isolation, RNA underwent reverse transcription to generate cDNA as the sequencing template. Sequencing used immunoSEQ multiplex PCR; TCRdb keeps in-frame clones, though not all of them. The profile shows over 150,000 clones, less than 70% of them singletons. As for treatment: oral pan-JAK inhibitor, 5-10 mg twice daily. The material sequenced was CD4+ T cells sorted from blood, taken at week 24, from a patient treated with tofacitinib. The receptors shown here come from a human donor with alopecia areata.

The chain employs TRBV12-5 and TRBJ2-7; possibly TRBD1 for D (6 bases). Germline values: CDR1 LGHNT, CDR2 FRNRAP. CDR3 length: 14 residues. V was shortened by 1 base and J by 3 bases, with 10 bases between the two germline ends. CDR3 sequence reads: CASGLDRAFYEQYF. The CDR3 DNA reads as TGTGCTAGTGGTTTGGACAGGGCCTTCTACGAGCAGTACTTC.

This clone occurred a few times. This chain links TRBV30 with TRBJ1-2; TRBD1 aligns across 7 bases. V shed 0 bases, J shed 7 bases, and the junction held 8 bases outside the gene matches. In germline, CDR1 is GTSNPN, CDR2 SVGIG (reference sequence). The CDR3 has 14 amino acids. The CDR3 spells CAWSVLDRVGGYTF. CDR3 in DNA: TGTGCCTGGAGTGTACTCGACAGGGTTGGTGGCTACACCTTC. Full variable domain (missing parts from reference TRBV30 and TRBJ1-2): SQTIHQWPATLVQPVGSPLSLECTVEGTSNPNLYWYRQAAGRGLQLLFYSVGIGQISSEVPQNLSASRPQDRQFILSSKKLLLSDSGFYLCAWSVLDRVGGYTFGSGTRLTVV.

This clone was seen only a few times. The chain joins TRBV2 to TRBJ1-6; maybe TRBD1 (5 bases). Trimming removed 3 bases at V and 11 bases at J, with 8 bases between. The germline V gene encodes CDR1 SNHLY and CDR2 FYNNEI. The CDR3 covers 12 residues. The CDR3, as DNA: TGTGCCAGCAGTGAGGACATTCCACCCCTCCACTTT. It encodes CASSEDIPPLHF.

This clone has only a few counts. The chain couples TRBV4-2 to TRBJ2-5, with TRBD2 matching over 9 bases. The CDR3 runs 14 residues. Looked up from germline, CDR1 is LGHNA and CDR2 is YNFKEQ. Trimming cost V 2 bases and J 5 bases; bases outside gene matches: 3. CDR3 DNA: TGTGCCAGCAGCCAATCCGGGACTAGCGAGACCCAGTACTTC. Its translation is CASSQSGTSETQYF.

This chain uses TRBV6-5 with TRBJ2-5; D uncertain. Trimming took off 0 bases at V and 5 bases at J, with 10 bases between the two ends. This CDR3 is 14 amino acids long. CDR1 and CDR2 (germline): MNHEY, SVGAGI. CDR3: CASSYSTIRETQYF. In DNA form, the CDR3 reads TGTGCCAGCAGTTACTCGACGATCAGGGAGACCCAGTACTTC.

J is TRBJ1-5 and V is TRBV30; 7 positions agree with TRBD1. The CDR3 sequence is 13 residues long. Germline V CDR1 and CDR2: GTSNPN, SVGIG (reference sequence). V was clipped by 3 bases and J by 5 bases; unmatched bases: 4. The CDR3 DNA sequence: TGTGCCTGGAGCGACAGGGCGGATCAGCCCCAGCATTTT. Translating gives CAWSDRADQPQHF.

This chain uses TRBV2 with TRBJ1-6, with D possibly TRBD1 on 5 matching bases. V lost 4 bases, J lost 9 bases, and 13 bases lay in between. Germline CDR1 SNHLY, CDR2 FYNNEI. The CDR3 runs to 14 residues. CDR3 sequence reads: CASSGRQGSSPLHF. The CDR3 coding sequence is TGTGCCAGCAGTGGGCGGCAGGGCTCTTCACCCCTCCACTTT.

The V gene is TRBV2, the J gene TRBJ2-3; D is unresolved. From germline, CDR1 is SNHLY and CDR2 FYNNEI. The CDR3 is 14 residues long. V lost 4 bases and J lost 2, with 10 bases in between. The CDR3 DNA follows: TGTGCCAGCAGTGTAAGTCAGCACACAGATACGCAGTATTTT. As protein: CASSVSQHTDTQYF.

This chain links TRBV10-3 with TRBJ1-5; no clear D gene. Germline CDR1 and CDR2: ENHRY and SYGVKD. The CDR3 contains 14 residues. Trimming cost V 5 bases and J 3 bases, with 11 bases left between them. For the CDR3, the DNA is TGTGCCATCAGTCCGGACGGAAACAATCAGCCCCAGCATTTT. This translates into CAISPDGNNQPQHF.

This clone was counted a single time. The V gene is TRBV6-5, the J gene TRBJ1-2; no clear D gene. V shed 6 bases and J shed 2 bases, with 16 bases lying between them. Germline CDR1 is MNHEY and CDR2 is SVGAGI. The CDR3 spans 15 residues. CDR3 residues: CASSLRRTENYGYTF. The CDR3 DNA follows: TGTGCCAGCAGCCTACGTCGAACAGAGAACTATGGCTACACCTTC.

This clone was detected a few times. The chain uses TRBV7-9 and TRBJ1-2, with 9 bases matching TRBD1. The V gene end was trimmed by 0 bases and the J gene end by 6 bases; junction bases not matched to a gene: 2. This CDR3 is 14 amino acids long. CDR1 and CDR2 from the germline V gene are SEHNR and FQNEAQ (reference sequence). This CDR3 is CASSLAGTGNGYTF. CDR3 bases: TGTGCCAGCAGCTTAGCCGGGACAGGGAATGGCTACACCTTC.

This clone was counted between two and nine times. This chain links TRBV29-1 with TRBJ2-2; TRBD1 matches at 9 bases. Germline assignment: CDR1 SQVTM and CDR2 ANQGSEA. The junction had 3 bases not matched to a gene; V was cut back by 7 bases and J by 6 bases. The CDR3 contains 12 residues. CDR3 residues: CSGGQGSGELFF. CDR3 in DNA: TGCAGCGGGGGACAGGGTTCCGGGGAGCTGTTTTTT.

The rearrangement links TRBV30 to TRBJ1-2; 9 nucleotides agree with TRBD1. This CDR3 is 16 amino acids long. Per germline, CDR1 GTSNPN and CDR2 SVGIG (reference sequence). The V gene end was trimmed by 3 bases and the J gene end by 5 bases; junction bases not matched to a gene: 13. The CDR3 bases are TGTGCCTGGAGGCCGACAGGGGGAACCTTTGGGTATGGCTACACCTTC. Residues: CAWRPTGGTFGYGYTF.

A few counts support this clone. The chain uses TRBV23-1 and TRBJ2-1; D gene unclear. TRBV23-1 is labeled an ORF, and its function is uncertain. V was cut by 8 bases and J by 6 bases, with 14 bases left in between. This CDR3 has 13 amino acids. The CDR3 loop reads CASDCPKGNEQFF. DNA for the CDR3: TGCGCCAGCGATTGTCCTAAGGGCAATGAGCAGTTCTTC.

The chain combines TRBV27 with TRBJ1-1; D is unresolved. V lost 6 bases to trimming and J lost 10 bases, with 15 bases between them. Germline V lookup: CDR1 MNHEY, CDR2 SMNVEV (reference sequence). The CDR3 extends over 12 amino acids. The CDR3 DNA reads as TGTGCCAGCAGCTTTCCTCGGGCAGCAGCTTTCTTT. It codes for CASSFPRAAAFF.

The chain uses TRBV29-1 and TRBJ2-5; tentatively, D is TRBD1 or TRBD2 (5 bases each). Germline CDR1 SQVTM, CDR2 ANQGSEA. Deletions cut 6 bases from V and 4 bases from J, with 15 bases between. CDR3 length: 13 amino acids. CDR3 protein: CSVRVSAGETQYF. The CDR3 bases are TGCAGCGTCAGGGTTAGCGCTGGAGAGACCCAGTACTTC.

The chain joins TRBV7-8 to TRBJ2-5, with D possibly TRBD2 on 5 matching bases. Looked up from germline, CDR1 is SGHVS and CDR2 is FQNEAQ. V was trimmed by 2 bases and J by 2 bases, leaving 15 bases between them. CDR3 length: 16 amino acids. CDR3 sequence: CASSLLVRRRQETQYF. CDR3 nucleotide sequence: TGTGCCAGCAGCTTATTGGTGCGGAGGAGGCAAGAGACCCAGTACTTC.

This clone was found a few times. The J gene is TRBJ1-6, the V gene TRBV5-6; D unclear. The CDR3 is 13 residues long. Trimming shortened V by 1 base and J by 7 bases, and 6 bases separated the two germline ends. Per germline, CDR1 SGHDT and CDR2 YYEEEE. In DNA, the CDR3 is TGTGCCAGCAGCTTGCGAGGAAATTCACCCCTCCACTTT. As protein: CASSLRGNSPLHF. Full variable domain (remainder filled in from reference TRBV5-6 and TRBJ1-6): DAGVTQSPTHLIKTRGQQVTLRCSPKSGHDTVSWYQQALGQGPQFIFQYYEEEERQRGNFPDRFSGHQFPNYSSELNVNALLLGDSALYLCASSLRGNSPLHFGNGTRLTVT.

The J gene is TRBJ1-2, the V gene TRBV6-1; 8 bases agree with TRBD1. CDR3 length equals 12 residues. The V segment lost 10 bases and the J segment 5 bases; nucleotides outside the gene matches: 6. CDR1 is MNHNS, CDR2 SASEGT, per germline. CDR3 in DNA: TGTGCCACCCGAGACAGGGGTTATGGCTACACCTTC. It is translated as CATRDRGYGYTF.

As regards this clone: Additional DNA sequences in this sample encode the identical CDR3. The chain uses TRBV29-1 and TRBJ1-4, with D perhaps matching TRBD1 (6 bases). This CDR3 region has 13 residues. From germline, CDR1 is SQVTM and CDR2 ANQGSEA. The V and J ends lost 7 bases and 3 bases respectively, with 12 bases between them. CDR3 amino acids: CSGGGRANEKLFF. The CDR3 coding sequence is TGCAGCGGAGGGGGGAGAGCTAATGAAAAACTGTTTTTT.

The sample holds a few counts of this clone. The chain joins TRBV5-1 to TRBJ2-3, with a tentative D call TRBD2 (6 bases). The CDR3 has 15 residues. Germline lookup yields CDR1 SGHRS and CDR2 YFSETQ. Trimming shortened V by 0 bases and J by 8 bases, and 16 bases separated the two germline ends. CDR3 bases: TGCGCCAGCAGCTTGGCCCAAACAGGAGGGATTACGCAGTATTTT. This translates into CASSLAQTGGITQYF.

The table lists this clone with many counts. For the CDR3, the DNA is TGTGCCAGCAGTTACGCCGTAGGCAGGGCGAACTACGAGCAGTACTTC. This gives the protein CASSYAVGRANYEQYF. This chain connects TRBV6-6 to TRBJ2-7; tentative D call: TRBD1 (5 bases). V was trimmed by 2 bases and J by 3 bases, leaving 17 bases between them. CDR1 is MNHNY and CDR2 is SVGAGI in the germline V gene (reference sequence). This CDR3 has 16 amino acids.

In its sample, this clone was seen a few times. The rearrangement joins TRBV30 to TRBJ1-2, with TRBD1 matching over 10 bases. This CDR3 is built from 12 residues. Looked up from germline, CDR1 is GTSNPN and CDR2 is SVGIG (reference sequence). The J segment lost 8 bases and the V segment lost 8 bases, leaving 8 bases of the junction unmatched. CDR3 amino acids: CARSTGGKGYTF. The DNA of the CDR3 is TGTGCCAGATCGACAGGGGGCAAAGGCTACACCTTC. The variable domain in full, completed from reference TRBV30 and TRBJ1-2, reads SQTIHQWPATLVQPVGSPLSLECTVEGTSNPNLYWYRQAAGRGLQLLFYSVGIGQISSEVPQNLSASRPQDRQFILSSKKLLLSDSGFYLCARSTGGKGYTFGSGTRLTVV.

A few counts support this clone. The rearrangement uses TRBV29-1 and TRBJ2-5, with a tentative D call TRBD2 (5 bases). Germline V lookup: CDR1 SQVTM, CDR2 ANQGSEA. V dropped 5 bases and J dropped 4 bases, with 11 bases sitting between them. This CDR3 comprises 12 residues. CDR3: CSVSQRRETQYF. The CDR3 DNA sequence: TGCAGCGTTTCCCAGCGGCGAGAGACCCAGTACTTC.

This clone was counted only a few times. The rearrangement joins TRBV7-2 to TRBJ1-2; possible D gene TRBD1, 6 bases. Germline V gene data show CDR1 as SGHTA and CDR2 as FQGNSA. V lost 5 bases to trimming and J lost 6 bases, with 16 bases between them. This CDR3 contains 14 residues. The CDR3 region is CASSPDAGGNGYTF. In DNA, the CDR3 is TGTGCCAGCAGCCCCGATGCGGGGGGCAATGGCTACACCTTC.

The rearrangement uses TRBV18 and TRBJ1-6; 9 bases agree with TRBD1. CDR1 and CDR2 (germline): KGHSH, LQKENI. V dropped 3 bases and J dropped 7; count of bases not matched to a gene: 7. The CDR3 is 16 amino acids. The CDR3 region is CASSPGTGRLNSPLHF. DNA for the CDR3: TGTGCCAGCTCACCCGGGACAGGGCGCCTAAATTCACCCCTCCACTTT.